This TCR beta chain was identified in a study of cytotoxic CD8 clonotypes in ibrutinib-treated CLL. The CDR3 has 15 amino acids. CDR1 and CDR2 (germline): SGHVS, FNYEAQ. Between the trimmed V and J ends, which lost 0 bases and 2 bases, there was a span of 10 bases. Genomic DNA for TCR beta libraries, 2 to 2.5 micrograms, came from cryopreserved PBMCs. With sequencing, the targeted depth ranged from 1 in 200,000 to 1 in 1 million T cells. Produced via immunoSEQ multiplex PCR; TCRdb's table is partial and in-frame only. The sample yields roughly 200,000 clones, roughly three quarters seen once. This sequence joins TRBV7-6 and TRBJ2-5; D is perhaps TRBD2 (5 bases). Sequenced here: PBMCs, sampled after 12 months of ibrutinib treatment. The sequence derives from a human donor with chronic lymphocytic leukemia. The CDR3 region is CASSLAIGVQETQYF. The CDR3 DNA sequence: TGTGCCAGCAGCTTAGCGATCGGGGTTCAAGAGACCCAGTACTTC.